The 21 T cell receptor beta chains below were found in one sample sequenced in a study of CD8+CD57+ T cells in acquired aplastic anemia. Flow cytometry had shown expanded CD8+CD57+ cells in the patients chosen for sequencing. TCR beta VDJ combinations and CDR3 sequences were profiled from genomic DNA. From the reads, TCRdb called clonotypes with MiXCR, one entry per CDR3 protein. There are a few hundred thousand distinct CDR3 sequences in the sample; about half occur only once, and about 20% lies in the top ten. The sample taken for sequencing was sorted CD4+, CD8+, or CD8+CD57+ T cells (not recorded which) from PBMCs. The receptors shown here come from a human donor with aplastic anemia.

For the CDR3, the DNA is TGCGCCAGCCGCAATCAGGGTTCCCACGAGCAGTACTTC. It translates to CASRNQGSHEQYF. The J gene is TRBJ2-7, the V gene TRBV10-2; D is perhaps TRBD1 (5 bases). Trimming removed 8 bases from V and 5 bases from J, with 16 bases in between. Looked up from germline, CDR1 is WSHSY and CDR2 is SAAADI. CDR3 length: 13 amino acids.

The rearrangement links TRBV7-8 to TRBJ2-2; 7 nucleotides align to TRBD2. Trimming at V came to 0 bases and at J to 1 base, leaving 2 bases not matched to a gene. Germline-derived CDR1 and CDR2 are SGHVS and FQNEAQ. CDR3 length equals 16 residues. CDR3 sequence: CASSLAQRGNTGELFF. As DNA, the CDR3 is TGTGCCAGCAGCTTAGCCCAGCGGGGGAACACCGGGGAGCTGTTTTTT.

The rearrangement links TRBV19 to TRBJ2-5; 7 bases agree with TRBD1. With 4 bases clipped from V and 3 bases from J, the junction kept 2 bases outside the gene matches. This CDR3 comprises 13 residues. CDR1 is LNHDA and CDR2 is SQIVND in the germline V gene (reference sequence). CDR3 nucleotide sequence: TGTGCCAGTAGTACGGGACAGAAAGAGACCCAGTACTTC. It codes for CASSTGQKETQYF.

The rearrangement uses TRBV2 and TRBJ2-5; the match to TRBD2 covers 10 bases. In germline, CDR1 is SNHLY, CDR2 FYNNEI. The ends lost 1 base at V and 5 bases at J; junction bases unmatched: 4. The CDR3 is made up of 15 amino acids. The CDR3 DNA is TGTGCCAGCAGTGAAGACTCGGGACTAGCGGAGACCCAGTACTTC. Translation gives CASSEDSGLAETQYF.

A note on this clonotype: This may come from a read error, since a much larger clone is one base off. Because it lacks the conserved phenylalanine or tryptophan at the end, this CDR3 is likely a read error. The gene calls are TRBV20-1 and TRBJ2-7; D is possibly TRBD2 (5 bases). Germline assignment: CDR1 DFQATT and CDR2 SNEGSKA (reference sequence). V dropped 6 bases and J dropped 5 bases, with 11 bases sitting between them. This CDR3 contains 11 residues. The CDR3 is CSAGEWDEQYL. The CDR3, as DNA: TGCAGTGCCGGGGAGTGGGACGAGCAGTACCTC.

The chain is built from TRBV12-5 and TRBJ2-7, with a tentative D call TRBD2 (5 bases). The CDR3 is 15 residues long. Trimming stripped 1 base from V and 6 bases from J, with 16 bases between. The germline V gene encodes CDR1 LGHNT and CDR2 FRNRAP. This chain's CDR3 is CASGLGLRGFGEQYF. The CDR3 nucleotides are TGTGCTAGTGGTTTGGGCCTACGGGGATTTGGCGAGCAGTACTTC.

The V call is TRBV5-1, the J call TRBJ1-5, with a possible D match to TRBD1 (5 bases). CDR1 and CDR2 from the germline V gene are SGHRS and YFSETQ. The CDR3 is 13 amino acids. The V gene lost 1 base and the J gene lost 14 bases, with 16 bases spanning the gap. This chain's CDR3 is CASSLLSGLSEHF. For the CDR3, the DNA is TGCGCCAGCAGCTTGTTGTCAGGGCTCAGCGAGCATTTT.

This clonotype was observed many times. This chain uses TRBV14 with TRBJ1-6; D call uncertain. CDR3 size: 14 residues. V gave up 1 base and J gave up 11 bases, with 12 bases separating them. Germline loops: CDR1 SGHDN, CDR2 FVKESK. CDR3 sequence reads: CASSQARAGTPLHF. As DNA, the CDR3 is TGTGCCAGCAGCCAAGCCCGGGCCGGGACACCCCTCCACTTT.

The chain carries TRBV7-3 and TRBJ2-7, with TRBD1 as a possible D gene (6 bases). With 2 bases removed from V and 1 base from J, the gap between germline ends came to 12 bases. The length of the CDR3 is 15 residues. CDR1 and CDR2 from the germline V gene are SGHTA and FQGTGA. CDR3 region: CASSLATGQSYEQYF. DNA for the CDR3: TGTGCCAGCAGCTTAGCGACCGGACAGTCCTACGAGCAGTACTTC.

A single count supports this clonotype. V gene TRBV9 combines with J gene TRBJ2-3; tentative D call: TRBD1 (5 bases). CDR1 is SGDLS and CDR2 is YYNGEE in the germline V gene. V gave up 0 bases and J gave up 4 bases, with 6 bases separating them. There are 13 residues in the CDR3. The CDR3 here is CASSVGQPDTQYF. DNA for the CDR3: TGTGCCAGCAGCGTAGGACAGCCAGATACGCAGTATTTT. The whole variable domain, remainder taken from reference TRBV9 and TRBJ2-3, is DSGVTQTPKHLITATGQRVTLRCSPRSGDLSVYWYQQSLDQGLQFLIQYYNGEERAKGNILERFSAQQFPDLHSELNLSSLELGDSALYFCASSVGQPDTQYFGPGTRLTVL.

This clonotype was counted ten times or more. This sequence joins TRBV19 and TRBJ2-1; the match to TRBD1 covers 9 bases. The CDR3 contains 15 residues. Per the germline V gene, CDR1 is LNHDA and CDR2 is SQIVND (reference sequence). Trimming took 7 bases from V and 5 from J; bases not matched to a gene: 9. CDR3 in DNA: TGTGCCAGTACCTCCGCGGGACAGGGAAACAATGAGCAGTTCTTC. The encoded protein is CASTSAGQGNNEQFF.

This clonotype was counted ten times or more. CDR3 sequence reads: CASSPPGTSGRETQYF. The DNA for the CDR3 is TGCGCCAGCAGCCCCCCTGGGACTAGCGGGAGGGAGACCCAGTACTTC. The chain uses TRBV4-1 and TRBJ2-5; 15 nucleotides match TRBD2. The germline V gene encodes CDR1 MGHRA and CDR2 YSYEKL. The V gene end was trimmed by 4 bases and the J gene end by 5 bases; junction bases not matched to a gene: 5. This CDR3 spans 16 amino acids.

The V and J genes are TRBV29-1 and TRBJ1-1; no firm D call. The germline gives CDR1 SQVTM, CDR2 ANQGSEA. The CDR3 extends over 11 amino acids. The V and J ends lost 4 bases and 11 bases respectively, with 14 bases between them. The CDR3 protein is CSVAGERPAFF. As DNA, the CDR3 is TGCAGCGTTGCTGGGGAGCGGCCGGCTTTCTTT.

The CDR3 is CASSRSGRAYGYTF. CDR3 sequence (DNA): TGTGCCAGCAGCCGATCCGGCAGGGCCTATGGCTACACCTTC. The J gene is TRBJ1-2, the V gene TRBV5-8; the D gene is possibly TRBD1 (5 bases). V was trimmed by 4 bases and J by 4 bases, leaving 14 bases between them. Germline lookup yields CDR1 SGHTS and CDR2 YDEGEE. The CDR3 totals 14 residues. Complete variable domain (other parts from reference TRBV5-8 and TRBJ1-2): EAGVTQSPTHLIKTRGQQATLRCSPISGHTSVYWYQQALGLGLQFLLWYDEGEERNRGNFPPRFSGRQFPNYSSELNVNALELEDSALYLCASSRSGRAYGYTFGSGTRLTVV.

In this sample, this clonotype turned up a few times. This chain links TRBV2 with TRBJ2-7; unclear D gene. Trimming removed 8 bases from V and 3 bases from J, with 8 bases in between. The germline V gene encodes CDR1 SNHLY and CDR2 FYNNEI. CDR3 length equals 11 residues. For the CDR3, the DNA is TGTGCCAGCGGGCGGAGCTACGAGCAGTACTTC. This gives the protein CASGRSYEQYF.

Comments on this clonotype: The junction departs from the called germline gene at one end, perhaps through a read error. This sequence joins TRBV10-3 and TRBJ1-6; D not resolved. The germline V gene has CDR1 ENHRY and CDR2 SYGVKD. This CDR3 has 14 residues. CDR3 protein: CASSDGDVSSPLHF. In nucleotides, the CDR3 is TGTGCCAGCAGTGACGGTGACGTAAGTTCACCCCTCCACTTT.

CDR3 in DNA: TGTGCCAGCAGTCCCGAGGCAACCTACGAGCAGTACTTC. This encodes CASSPEATYEQYF. The chain employs TRBV2 and TRBJ2-7; D not resolved. Trimming took off 5 bases at V and 2 bases at J, with 10 bases between the two ends. In germline, CDR1 is SNHLY, CDR2 FYNNEI. The CDR3 runs to 13 residues.

This clonotype was counted many times. The rearrangement joins TRBV7-7 to TRBJ2-3; TRBD2 matches 7 bases. The CDR3 spans 16 residues. Germline CDR1 and CDR2: SSHAT and FNYEAQ (reference sequence). The junction had 12 bases not matched to a gene; V was cut back by 7 bases and J by 2 bases. CDR3 DNA: TGTGCCAGCACCCTAATATGCGGGGGTCACACAGATACGCAGTATTTT. This sequence encodes CASTLICGGHTDTQYF.

This clonotype was recorded many times. The CDR3 nucleotides read TGTGCCAGTACCCCTCGGACGGTGAACACTGAAGCTTTCTTT. It translates to CASTPRTVNTEAFF. The V gene is TRBV19, the J gene TRBJ1-1; D remains ambiguous. Germline-derived CDR1 and CDR2 are LNHDA and SQIVND (reference sequence). The V end lost 7 bases, the J end lost 0 bases, and 12 bases lay between the germline ends. The CDR3 totals 14 residues.

On this clonotype itself: This could be a read error, since a much larger clone is one nucleotide away. The genes are TRBV7-2 and TRBJ1-1, with D possibly TRBD1 on 6 matching bases. Germline V CDR1 and CDR2: SGHTA, FQGNSA. This CDR3 contains 13 residues. Deletions cut 3 bases from V and 10 bases from J, with 15 bases between. This chain's CDR3 is CASSFDGGQGAFF. Written as DNA, the CDR3 is TGTGCCAGCAGCTTCGACGGGGGGCAAGGAGCTTTCTTT.

V is TRBV15 and J is TRBJ2-7; 15 bases match TRBD2. The CDR3 is made up of 17 amino acids. Per the germline V gene, CDR1 is LNHNV and CDR2 is YYDKDF (reference sequence). V lost 3 bases to trimming and J lost 0 bases; unmatched junction nucleotides: 3. CDR3 sequence reads: CATSSRTSGGASYEQYF. CDR3 nucleotides: TGTGCCACCAGCAGCCGGACTAGCGGGGGGGCCTCCTACGAGCAGTACTTC.